This TCR beta chain was recovered during a study of T cell responses to AZD1222 COVID-19 vaccine. This clone was recorded once. The antigen is undetermined. Study-level findings and limits: Donors were mostly white British, more females; clonal diversity possibly underestimated.

Profiling relied on immunoSEQ multiplex PCR, and the TCRdb table lists in-frame clones only, not all of them. The repertoire holds some 130,000 clones, 90% to 95% seen once, with around 6.5% in the top ten. The germline gives CDR1 LNHDA, CDR2 SQIVND (reference sequence). Losses at the gene ends were 5 bases for V and 6 bases for J; bases not matched to a gene: 9. The CDR3 is 14 amino acids. The sequences come from peripheral blood, collected 28 days after the second AZD1222 dose. V is TRBV19 and J is TRBJ1-1; 7 nucleotides match TRBD1. The receptor was derived from an adult who received the AZD1222 COVID-19 vaccine. CDR3 in DNA: TGTGCCAGTAGTCTCATGGACAGGCTGGCTGAAGCTTTCTTT. Its translation: CASSLMDRLAEAFF.